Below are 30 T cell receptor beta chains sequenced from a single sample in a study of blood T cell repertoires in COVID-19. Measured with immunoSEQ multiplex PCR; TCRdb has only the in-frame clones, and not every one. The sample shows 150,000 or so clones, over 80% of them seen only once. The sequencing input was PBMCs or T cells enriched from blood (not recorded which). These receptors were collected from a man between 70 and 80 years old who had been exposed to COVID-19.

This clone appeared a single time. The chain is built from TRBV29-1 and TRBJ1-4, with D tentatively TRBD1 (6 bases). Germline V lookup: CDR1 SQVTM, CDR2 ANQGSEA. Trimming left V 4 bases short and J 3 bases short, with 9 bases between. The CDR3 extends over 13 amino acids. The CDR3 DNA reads TGCAGCGTTGGCGAGGGGGCTAATGAAAAACTGTTTTTT. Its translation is CSVGEGANEKLFF.

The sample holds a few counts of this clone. CDR3 nucleotides: TGTGCCAGCAGTGCGTCCCGGGACAGGGTTTACACAGATACGCAGTATTTT. Translated: CASSASRDRVYTDTQYF. The V gene is TRBV25-1, the J gene TRBJ2-3; 9 bases are shared with TRBD1. With V trimmed by 4 bases and J by 2 bases, 10 bases remained unmatched. The germline V gene encodes CDR1 MGHDK and CDR2 SYGVNS. The CDR3 has 17 amino acids.

This chain's CDR3 is CASSKQGNNSPLHF. The CDR3 DNA reads TGTGCCAGCAGCAAACAGGGGAACAATTCACCCCTCCACTTT. The rearrangement joins TRBV5-4 to TRBJ1-6; 7 bases align to TRBD1. The length of the CDR3 is 14 residues. Germline loops: CDR1 SGHNT, CDR2 YYREEE (reference sequence). The V segment lost 4 bases and the J segment 7 bases; nucleotides outside the gene matches: 5.

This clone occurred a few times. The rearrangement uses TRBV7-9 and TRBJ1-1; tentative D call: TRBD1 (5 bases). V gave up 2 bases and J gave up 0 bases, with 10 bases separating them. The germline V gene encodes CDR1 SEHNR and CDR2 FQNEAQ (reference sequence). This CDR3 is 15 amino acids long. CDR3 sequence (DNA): TGTGCCAGCAGCTTACAGGGAGGGATGAACACTGAAGCTTTCTTT. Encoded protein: CASSLQGGMNTEAFF.

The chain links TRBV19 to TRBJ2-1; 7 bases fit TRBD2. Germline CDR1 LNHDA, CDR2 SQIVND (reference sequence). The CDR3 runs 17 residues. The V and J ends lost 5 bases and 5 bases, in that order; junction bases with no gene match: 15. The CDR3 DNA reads TGTGCCAGTAGTTCTGGAGCTTTCCGGAGCGGGGACAATGAGCAGTTCTTC. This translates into CASSSGAFRSGDNEQFF.

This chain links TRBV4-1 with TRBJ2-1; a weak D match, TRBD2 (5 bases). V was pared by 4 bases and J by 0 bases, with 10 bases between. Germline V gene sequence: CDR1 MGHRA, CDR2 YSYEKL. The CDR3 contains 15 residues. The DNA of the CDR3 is TGCGCCAGCAGCCCGCGGGTGGCCTCCTACAATGAGCAGTTCTTC. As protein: CASSPRVASYNEQFF.

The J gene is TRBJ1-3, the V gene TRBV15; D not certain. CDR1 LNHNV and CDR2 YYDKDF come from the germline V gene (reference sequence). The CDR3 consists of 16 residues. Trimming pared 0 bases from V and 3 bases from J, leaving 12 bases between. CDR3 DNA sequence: TGTGCCACCAGCAGAGATCGAGGGTTAAGTGGAAACACCATATATTTT. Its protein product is CATSRDRGLSGNTIYF.

CDR3 nucleotide sequence: TGTGCCAGCAGTTGGGGGCTTGAGTATGGCTACACCTTC. Residues: CASSWGLEYGYTF. The V gene is TRBV6-2 or TRBV6-3, the J gene TRBJ1-2, with D perhaps TRBD1 (6 bases). The CDR3 contains 13 residues. From germline, CDR1 is MNHEY and CDR2 SVGEGT. Trimming stripped 4 bases from V and 5 bases from J, with 11 bases between.

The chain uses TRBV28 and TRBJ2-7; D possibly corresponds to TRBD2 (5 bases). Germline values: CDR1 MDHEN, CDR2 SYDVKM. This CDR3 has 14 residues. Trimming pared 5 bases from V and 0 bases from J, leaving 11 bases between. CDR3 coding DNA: TGTGCCAGCAGTACCGCGGGCAACTCCTACGAGCAGTACTTC. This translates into CASSTAGNSYEQYF.

CDR3 sequence: CASSSYRSTEAFF. DNA for the CDR3: TGTGCCAGCAGTTCCTATCGGTCCACTGAAGCTTTCTTT. V and J are TRBV6-2 or TRBV6-3 and TRBJ1-1; no firm D call. Germline CDR1 is MNHEY and CDR2 is SVGEGT. V lost 4 bases and J 4 bases, leaving 10 bases between the germline ends. The CDR3 has 13 amino acids.

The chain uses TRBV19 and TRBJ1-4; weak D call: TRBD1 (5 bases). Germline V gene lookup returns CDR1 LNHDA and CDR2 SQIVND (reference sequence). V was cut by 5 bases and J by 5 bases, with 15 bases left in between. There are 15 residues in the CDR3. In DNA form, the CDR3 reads TGTGCCAGTAGTCCTTGGACTGGGGGGAATGAAAAACTGTTTTTT. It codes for CASSPWTGGNEKLFF.

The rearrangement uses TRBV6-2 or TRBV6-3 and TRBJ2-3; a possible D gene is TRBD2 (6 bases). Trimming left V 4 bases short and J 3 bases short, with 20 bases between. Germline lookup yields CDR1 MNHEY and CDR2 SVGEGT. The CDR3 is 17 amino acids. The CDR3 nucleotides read TGTGCCAGCAGTTTACGGGACTCCCCTGGGAGGACAGATACGCAGTATTTT. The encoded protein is CASSLRDSPGRTDTQYF.

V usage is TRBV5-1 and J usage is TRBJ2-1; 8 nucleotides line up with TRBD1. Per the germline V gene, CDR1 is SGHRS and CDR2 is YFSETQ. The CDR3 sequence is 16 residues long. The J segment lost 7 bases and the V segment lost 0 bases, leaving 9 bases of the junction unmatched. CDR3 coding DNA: TGCGCCAGCAGCTTGGCCGTCAGGGGGCAGGGTAATGAGCAGTTCTTC. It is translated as CASSLAVRGQGNEQFF.

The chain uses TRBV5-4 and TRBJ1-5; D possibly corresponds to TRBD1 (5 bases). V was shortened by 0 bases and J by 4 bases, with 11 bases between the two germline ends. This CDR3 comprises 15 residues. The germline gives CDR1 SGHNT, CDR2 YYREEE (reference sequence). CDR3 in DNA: TGTGCCAGCAGCTTGGGAACAGGACCTAATCAGCCCCAGCATTTT. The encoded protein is CASSLGTGPNQPQHF.

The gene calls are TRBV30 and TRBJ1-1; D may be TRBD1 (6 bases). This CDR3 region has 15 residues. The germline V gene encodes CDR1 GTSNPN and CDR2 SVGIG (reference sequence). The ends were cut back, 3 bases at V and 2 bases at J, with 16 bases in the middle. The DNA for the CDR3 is TGTGCCTGGAGGAGACAGGAGGTGGGAAACACTGAAGCTTTCTTT. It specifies CAWRRQEVGNTEAFF.

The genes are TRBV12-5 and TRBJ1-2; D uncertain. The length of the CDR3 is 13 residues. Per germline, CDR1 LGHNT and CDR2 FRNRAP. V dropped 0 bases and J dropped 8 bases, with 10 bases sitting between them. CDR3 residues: CASGLVETSGYTF. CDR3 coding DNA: TGTGCTAGTGGTTTGGTAGAGACTAGCGGCTACACCTTC.

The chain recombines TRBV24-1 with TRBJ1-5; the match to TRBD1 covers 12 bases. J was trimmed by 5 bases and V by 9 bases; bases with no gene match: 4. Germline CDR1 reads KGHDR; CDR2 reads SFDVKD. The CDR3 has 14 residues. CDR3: CATQGQGAYQPQHF. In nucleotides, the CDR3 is TGTGCCACCCAGGGACAGGGGGCTTATCAGCCCCAGCATTTT.

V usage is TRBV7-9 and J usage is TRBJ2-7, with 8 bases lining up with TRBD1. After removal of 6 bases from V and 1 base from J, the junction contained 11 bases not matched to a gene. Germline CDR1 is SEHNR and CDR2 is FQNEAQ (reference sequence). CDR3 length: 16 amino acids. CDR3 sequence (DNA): TGTGCCAGCAGGGAACTGGGACAGGCAGATTCCTACGAGCAGTACTTC. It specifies CASRELGQADSYEQYF.

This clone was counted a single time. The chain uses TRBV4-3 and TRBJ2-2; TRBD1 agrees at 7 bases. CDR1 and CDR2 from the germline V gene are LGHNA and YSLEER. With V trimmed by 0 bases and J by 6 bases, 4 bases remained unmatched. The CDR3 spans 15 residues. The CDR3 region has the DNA TGCGCCAGCAGCCAAGATCGAGGGGGCCCCGGGGAGCTGTTTTTT. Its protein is CASSQDRGGPGELFF.

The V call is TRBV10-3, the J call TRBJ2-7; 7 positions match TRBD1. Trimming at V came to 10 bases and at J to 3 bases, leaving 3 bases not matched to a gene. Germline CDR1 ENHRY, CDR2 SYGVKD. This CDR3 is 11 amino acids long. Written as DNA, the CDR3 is TGTGCCACGGGACAGTACTACGAGCAGTACTTC. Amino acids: CATGQYYEQYF.

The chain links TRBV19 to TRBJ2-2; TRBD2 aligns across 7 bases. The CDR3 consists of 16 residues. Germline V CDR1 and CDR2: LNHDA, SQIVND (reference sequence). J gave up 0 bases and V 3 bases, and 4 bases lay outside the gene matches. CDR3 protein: CASSMTGLANTGELFF. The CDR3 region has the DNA TGTGCCAGTAGTATGACTGGACTAGCGAACACCGGGGAGCTGTTTTTT.

CDR3 loop: CASSLRTGGLDYGYTF. Here the CDR3 DNA reads TGTGCCAGCAGCCTTCGGACAGGGGGCTTGGACTATGGCTACACCTTC. The V call is TRBV7-9, the J call TRBJ1-2; TRBD1 aligns across 11 bases. V lost 5 bases to trimming and J lost 3 bases; unmatched junction nucleotides: 8. CDR1 and CDR2 from the germline V gene are SEHNR and FQNEAQ (reference sequence). The CDR3 runs 16 residues.

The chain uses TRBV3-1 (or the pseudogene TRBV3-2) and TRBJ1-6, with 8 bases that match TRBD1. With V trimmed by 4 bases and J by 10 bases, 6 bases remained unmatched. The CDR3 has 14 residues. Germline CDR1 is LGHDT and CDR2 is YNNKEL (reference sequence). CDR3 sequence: CASSPTGDVSPLHF. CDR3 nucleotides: TGTGCCAGCAGCCCGACAGGGGATGTATCACCCCTCCACTTT.

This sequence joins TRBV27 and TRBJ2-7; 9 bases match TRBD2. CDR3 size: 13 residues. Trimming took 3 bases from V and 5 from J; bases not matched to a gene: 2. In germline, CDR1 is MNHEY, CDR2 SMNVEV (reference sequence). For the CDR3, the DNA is TGTGCCAGCAGTTTTGCGGGAGGGAACGAGCAGTACTTC. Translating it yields CASSFAGGNEQYF.

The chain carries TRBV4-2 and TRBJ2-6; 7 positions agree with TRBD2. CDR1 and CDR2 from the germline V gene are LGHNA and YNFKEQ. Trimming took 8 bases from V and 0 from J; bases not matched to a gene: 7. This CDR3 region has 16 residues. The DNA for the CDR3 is TGTGCCAGCGGGGGGACTACATTCTCTGGGGCCAACGTCCTGACTTTC. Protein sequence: CASGGTTFSGANVLTF.

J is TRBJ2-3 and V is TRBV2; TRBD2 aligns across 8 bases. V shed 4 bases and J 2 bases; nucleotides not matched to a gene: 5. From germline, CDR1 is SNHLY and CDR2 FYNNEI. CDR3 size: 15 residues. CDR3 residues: CASSVRAGATDTQYF. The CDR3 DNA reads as TGTGCCAGCAGTGTGAGAGCGGGAGCCACAGATACGCAGTATTTT.

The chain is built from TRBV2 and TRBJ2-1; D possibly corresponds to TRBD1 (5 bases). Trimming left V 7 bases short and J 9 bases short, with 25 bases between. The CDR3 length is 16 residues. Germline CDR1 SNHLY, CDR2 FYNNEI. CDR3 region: CASTSPTVARGTEQFF. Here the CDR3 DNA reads TGTGCCAGCACTAGTCCGACAGTCGCCCGCGGCACTGAGCAGTTCTTC.

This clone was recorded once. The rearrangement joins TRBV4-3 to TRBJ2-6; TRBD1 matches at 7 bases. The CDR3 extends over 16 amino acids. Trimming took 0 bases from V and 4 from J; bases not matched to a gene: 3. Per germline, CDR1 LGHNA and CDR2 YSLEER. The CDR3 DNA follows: TGCGCCAGCAGCCAAGACAGGGGGAACGGGGCCAACGTCCTGACTTTC. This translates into CASSQDRGNGANVLTF.

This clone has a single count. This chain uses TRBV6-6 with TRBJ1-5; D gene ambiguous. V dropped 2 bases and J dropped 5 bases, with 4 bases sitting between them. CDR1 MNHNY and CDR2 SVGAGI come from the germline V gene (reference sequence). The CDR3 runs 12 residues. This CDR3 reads CASSYVDQPQHF. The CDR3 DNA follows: TGTGCCAGCAGTTACGTCGATCAGCCCCAGCATTTT.

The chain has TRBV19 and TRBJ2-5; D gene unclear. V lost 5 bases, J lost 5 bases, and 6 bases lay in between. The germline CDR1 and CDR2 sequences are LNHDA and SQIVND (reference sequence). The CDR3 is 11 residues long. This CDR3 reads CASSSRETQYF. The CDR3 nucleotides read TGTGCCAGTAGTTCTAGGGAGACCCAGTACTTC.